The clone carrying this TCR beta chain has just one count. The antigen is undetermined. The CDR3 runs 13 residues. The germline V and J ends were trimmed by 3 bases and 6 bases, with 11 bases remaining between them. This entry is derived from a study of T cell responses to AZD1222 COVID-19 vaccine. The study, taken as a whole, reports: Elevations in Spike-specific TCR breadth and depth followed administration of two AZD1222 doses.

The data were produced by immunoSEQ multiplex PCR, yet TCRdb's version contains in-frame clones alone and is incomplete. The table lists about 190,000 clones, approximately 90% of them singletons. The V gene is TRBV12-3 or TRBV12-4, the J gene TRBJ1-2; possibly TRBD1 for D (6 bases). This clonotype was obtained from an adult in good health. This specimen consisted of peripheral blood, obtained on day 0 of AZD1222 vaccination. In DNA form, the CDR3 reads TGTGCCAGCAGTTTTCGACAGGTCCATGGCTACACCTTC. Translated, it gives CASSFRQVHGYTF.